These T cell receptor beta chains were read from a single sample in a study of Graves' ophthalmopathy and Graves' hyperthyroidism. TCRdb passed the multiplex PCR reads through MiXCR, listing each CDR3 protein once. The sample consists of around 520,000 distinct CDR3 sequences, less than 40% of them appearing once. Material: peripheral blood or thyroid tissue (not recorded which). The receptors were gathered from an adult man with Graves' hyperthyroidism. CDR3s leave out the opening cysteine and the closing phenylalanine or tryptophan. The order of the fields is V gene, J gene, D gene, CDR3 length, CDR3 protein. D genes are given only for firm matches.

V gene: TRBV29-1; J gene: TRBJ1-1; D gene: NA; CDR3 length: 10; CDR3 protein: SVEGAYTEAF
V gene: TRBV10-3; J gene: TRBJ2-5; D gene: NA; CDR3 length: 12; CDR3 protein: AISVDRWEETQY
V gene: TRBV9; J gene: TRBJ2-2; D gene: TRBD1; CDR3 length: 13; CDR3 protein: ASSVGQGPSGELF
V gene: TRBV5-1; J gene: TRBJ1-2; D gene: TRBD1; CDR3 length: 14; CDR3 protein: ASSTGQGGVYYGYT
V gene: TRBV7-8; J gene: TRBJ2-7; D gene: TRBD2; CDR3 length: 14; CDR3 protein: ASSLAPLAGSYEQY
V gene: TRBV6-5; J gene: TRBJ1-2; D gene: TRBD1; CDR3 length: 12; CDR3 protein: ASSGTGEVEGYT
V gene: TRBV28; J gene: TRBJ2-7; D gene: NA; CDR3 length: 10; CDR3 protein: ASSSMGYEQY
V gene: TRBV19; J gene: TRBJ1-5; D gene: TRBD1; CDR3 length: 13; CDR3 protein: ASSLDRGRIQPQH
V gene: TRBV5-8; J gene: TRBJ2-5; D gene: TRBD2; CDR3 length: 11; CDR3 protein: AGGLAGQETQY
V gene: TRBV7-9; J gene: TRBJ2-5; D gene: NA; CDR3 length: 12; CDR3 protein: ASSSPGRHETQY
V gene: TRBV5-5; J gene: TRBJ2-5; D gene: TRBD1; CDR3 length: 13; CDR3 protein: ASSQVHRGRETQY
V gene: TRBV20-1; J gene: TRBJ1-1; D gene: NA; CDR3 length: 12; CDR3 protein: SASITLLAAEAF
V gene: TRBV9; J gene: TRBJ2-2; D gene: TRBD2; CDR3 length: 14; CDR3 protein: ASSVVTGGRTGELF
V gene: TRBV20-1; J gene: TRBJ2-7; D gene: NA; CDR3 length: 13; CDR3 protein: SARANGGSYNEQY
V gene: TRBV7-9; J gene: TRBJ2-5; D gene: TRBD2; CDR3 length: 15; CDR3 protein: ASSLARASGGVETQY
V gene: TRBV7-3; J gene: TRBJ1-2; D gene: NA; CDR3 length: 16; CDR3 protein: ASSLSFPGALTNYGYT
V gene: TRBV29-1; J gene: TRBJ1-1; D gene: NA; CDR3 length: 6; CDR3 protein: SVRGAF
V gene: TRBV7-2; J gene: TRBJ1-6; D gene: NA; CDR3 length: 9; CDR3 protein: ARPVGSPLH
V gene: TRBV7-2; J gene: TRBJ2-5; D gene: TRBD2; CDR3 length: 14; CDR3 protein: ASSQRLAGGGETQY
V gene: TRBV7-9; J gene: TRBJ1-2; D gene: TRBD1; CDR3 length: 12; CDR3 protein: ASSLAGQGAGYT
V gene: TRBV7-2; J gene: TRBJ1-2; D gene: NA; CDR3 length: 12; CDR3 protein: ASSAGGTTYGYT
V gene: TRBV5-8; J gene: TRBJ2-5; D gene: TRBD2; CDR3 length: 15; CDR3 protein: ASSRRFGSGMVETQY
V gene: TRBV7-9; J gene: TRBJ2-7; D gene: NA; CDR3 length: 16; CDR3 protein: ASSKEFLGPEINYEQY
V gene: TRBV10-3; J gene: TRBJ2-7; D gene: NA; CDR3 length: 13; CDR3 protein: AISEEVLGRYEQY
V gene: TRBV24-1; J gene: TRBJ2-5; D gene: TRBD1; CDR3 length: 18; CDR3 protein: ATSDLQPGRDRGYNETQY
V gene: TRBV19; J gene: TRBJ1-5; D gene: NA; CDR3 length: 14; CDR3 protein: ASSPLGGLRNQPQH
V gene: TRBV15; J gene: TRBJ2-6; D gene: TRBD2; CDR3 length: 14; CDR3 protein: ATSRGVTSGVNVLT
V gene: TRBV7-8; J gene: TRBJ2-5; D gene: NA; CDR3 length: 10; CDR3 protein: ASSHLWETQY
V gene: TRBV28; J gene: TRBJ1-5; D gene: NA; CDR3 length: 13; CDR3 protein: ASSVQGLGNQPQH
V gene: TRBV20-1; J gene: TRBJ2-3; D gene: TRBD1; CDR3 length: 10; CDR3 protein: SAGQGSDTQY
V gene: TRBV29-1; J gene: TRBJ1-2; D gene: TRBD1; CDR3 length: 12; CDR3 protein: SVSTSGQGYGYT
V gene: TRBV6-5; J gene: TRBJ2-7; D gene: NA; CDR3 length: 11; CDR3 protein: ATGAGVSYEQY
V gene: TRBV7-2; J gene: NA; D gene: TRBD2; CDR3 length: 12; CDR3 protein: ASSLGLAANEQF